This T cell receptor (beta chain) is drawn from a study of shared clonotypes between healthy human individuals. Study-level findings and limits: In a few donors, roughly 5.2% of naive CD4 clonotypes appeared in common. Few donors limited the genetic and exposure-history diversity represented.

This CDR3 has 13 amino acids. Germline CDR1 is MNHEY and CDR2 is SMNVEV (reference sequence). V was cut by 8 bases and J by 8 bases, with 16 bases left in between. A word on this clone: The target antigen is unknown.

In the source study's methods: Quality scores were absent from the junction-only immunoSEQ sequences, so filtering differed. Clones were read by immunoSEQ multiplex PCR, and TCRdb kept only the in-frame ones, dropping some. V and J calls and clone size are those listed in that table; D and trimming were worked out from the DNA. The sample lists 900,000 to 1,200,000 clones, 75% to 80% occurring once. Sequencing input: memory CD4+ T cells from PBMCs. This sample's subset: CD45RA-negative fraction. The sequence was obtained from a man between 18 and 35 years old in good health. Some clones in this sample may be carry-over from other donors' samples. The chain is built from TRBV27 and TRBJ2-1; a possible D gene is TRBD2 (5 bases). For the CDR3, the DNA is TGTGCCAGCTCTCCCCCGGGGAACCATGAGCAGTTCTTC. Its protein is CASSPPGNHEQFF.